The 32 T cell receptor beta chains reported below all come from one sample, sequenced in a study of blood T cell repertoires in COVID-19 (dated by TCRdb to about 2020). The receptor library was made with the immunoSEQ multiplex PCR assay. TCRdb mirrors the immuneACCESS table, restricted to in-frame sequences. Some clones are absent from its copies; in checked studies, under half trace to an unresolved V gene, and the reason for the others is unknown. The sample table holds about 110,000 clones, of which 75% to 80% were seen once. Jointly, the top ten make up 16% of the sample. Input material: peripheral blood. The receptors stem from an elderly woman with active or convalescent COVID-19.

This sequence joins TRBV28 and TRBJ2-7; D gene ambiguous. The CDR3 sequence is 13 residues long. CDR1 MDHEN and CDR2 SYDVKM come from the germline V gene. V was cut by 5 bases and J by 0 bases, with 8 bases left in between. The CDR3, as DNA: TGTGCCAGCAGTCTACACAGCTCCTACGAGCAGTACTTC. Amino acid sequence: CASSLHSSYEQYF.

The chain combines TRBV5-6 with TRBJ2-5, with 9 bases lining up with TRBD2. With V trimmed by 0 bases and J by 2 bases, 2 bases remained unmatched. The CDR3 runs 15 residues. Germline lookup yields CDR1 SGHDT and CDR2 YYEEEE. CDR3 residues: CASSLEGLAQETQYF. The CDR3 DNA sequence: TGTGCCAGCAGCTTGGAGGGACTAGCTCAAGAGACCCAGTACTTC. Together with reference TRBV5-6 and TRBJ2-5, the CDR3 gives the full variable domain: DAGVTQSPTHLIKTRGQQVTLRCSPKSGHDTVSWYQQALGQGPQFIFQYYEEEERQRGNFPDRFSGHQFPNYSSELNVNALLLGDSALYLCASSLEGLAQETQYFGPGTRLLVL.

In nucleotides, the CDR3 is TGTGCCAGCAGTCATCGTTTCCCAACAGGGGGCCGAAACACCATATATTTT. This gives the protein CASSHRFPTGGRNTIYF. This chain links TRBV27 with TRBJ1-3, with TRBD1 matching 9 bases. Per germline, CDR1 MNHEY and CDR2 SMNVEV (reference sequence). J gave up 5 bases and V 5 bases, and 13 bases lay outside the gene matches. The CDR3 is made up of 17 amino acids.

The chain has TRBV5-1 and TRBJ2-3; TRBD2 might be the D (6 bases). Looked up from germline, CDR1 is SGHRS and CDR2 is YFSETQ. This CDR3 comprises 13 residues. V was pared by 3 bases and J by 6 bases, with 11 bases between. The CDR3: CASSSGSGDTQYF. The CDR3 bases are TGCGCCAGCAGCTCCGGGAGTGGTGATACGCAGTATTTT.

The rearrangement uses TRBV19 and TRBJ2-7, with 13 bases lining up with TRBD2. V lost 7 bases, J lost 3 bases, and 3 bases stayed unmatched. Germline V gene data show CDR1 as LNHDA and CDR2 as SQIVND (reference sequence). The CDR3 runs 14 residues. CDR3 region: CASTRTSGSYEQYF. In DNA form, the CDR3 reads TGTGCCAGTACCCGGACTAGCGGGAGCTACGAGCAGTACTTC.

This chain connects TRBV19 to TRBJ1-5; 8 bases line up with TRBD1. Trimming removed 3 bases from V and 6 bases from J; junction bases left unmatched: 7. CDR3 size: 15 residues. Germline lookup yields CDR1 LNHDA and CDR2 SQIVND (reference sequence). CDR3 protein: CASSIPLGQVQPQHF. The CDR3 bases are TGTGCCAGTAGTATCCCCCTGGGACAGGTTCAGCCCCAGCATTTT.

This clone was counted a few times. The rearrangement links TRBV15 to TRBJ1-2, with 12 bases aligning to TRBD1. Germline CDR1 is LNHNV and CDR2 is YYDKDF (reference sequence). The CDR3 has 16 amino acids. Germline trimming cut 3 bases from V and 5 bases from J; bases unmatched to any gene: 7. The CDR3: CATSRGGTGGRYGYTF. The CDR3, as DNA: TGTGCCACCAGCAGGGGGGGGACAGGGGGCCGATATGGCTACACCTTC.

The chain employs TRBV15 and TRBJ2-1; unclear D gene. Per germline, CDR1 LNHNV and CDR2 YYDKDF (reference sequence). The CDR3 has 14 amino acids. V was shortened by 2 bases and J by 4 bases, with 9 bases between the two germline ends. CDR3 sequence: CATSRRTLYNEQFF. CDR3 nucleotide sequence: TGTGCCACCAGCAGACGAACGCTATACAATGAGCAGTTCTTC.

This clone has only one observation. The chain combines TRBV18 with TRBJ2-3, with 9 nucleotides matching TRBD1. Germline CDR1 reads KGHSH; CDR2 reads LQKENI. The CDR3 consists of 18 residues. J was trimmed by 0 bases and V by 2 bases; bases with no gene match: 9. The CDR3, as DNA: TGTGCCAGCTCACCATGGACAGGGGTCTCGGGTAGCACAGATACGCAGTATTTT. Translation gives CASSPWTGVSGSTDTQYF.

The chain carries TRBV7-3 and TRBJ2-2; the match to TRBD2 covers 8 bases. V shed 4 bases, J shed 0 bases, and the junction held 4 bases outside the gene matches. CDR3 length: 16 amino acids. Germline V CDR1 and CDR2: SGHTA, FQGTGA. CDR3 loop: CASSSLAGSNTGELFF. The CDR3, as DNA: TGTGCCAGCAGCTCCCTAGCGGGCTCGAACACCGGGGAGCTGTTTTTT.

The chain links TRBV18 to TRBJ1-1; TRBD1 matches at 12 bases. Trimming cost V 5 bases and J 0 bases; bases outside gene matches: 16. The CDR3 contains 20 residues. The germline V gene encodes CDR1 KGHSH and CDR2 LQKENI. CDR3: CASSLRYSGQGARMNTEAFF. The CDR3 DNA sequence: TGTGCCAGCTCATTACGATACTCGGGACAGGGGGCCCGAATGAACACTGAAGCTTTCTTT.

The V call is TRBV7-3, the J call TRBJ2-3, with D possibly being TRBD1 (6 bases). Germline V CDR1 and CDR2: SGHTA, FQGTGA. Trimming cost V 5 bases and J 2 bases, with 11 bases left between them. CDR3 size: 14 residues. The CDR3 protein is CASSPTGTTDTQYF. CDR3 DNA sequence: TGTGCCAGCAGCCCGACAGGAACCACAGATACGCAGTATTTT.

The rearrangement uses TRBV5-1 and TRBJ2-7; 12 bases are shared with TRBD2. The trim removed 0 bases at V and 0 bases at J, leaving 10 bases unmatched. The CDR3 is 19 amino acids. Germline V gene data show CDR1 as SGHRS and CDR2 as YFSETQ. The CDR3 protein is CASSLAYASGRDISYEQYF. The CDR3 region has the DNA TGCGCCAGCAGCTTGGCCTATGCTAGCGGGAGGGATATCTCCTACGAGCAGTACTTC.

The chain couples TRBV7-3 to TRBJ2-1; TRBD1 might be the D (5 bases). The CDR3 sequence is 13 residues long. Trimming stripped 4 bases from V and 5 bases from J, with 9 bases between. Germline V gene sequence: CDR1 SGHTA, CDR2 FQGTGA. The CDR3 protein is CASSSTVDNEQFF. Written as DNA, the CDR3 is TGTGCCAGCAGCTCGACAGTGGACAATGAGCAGTTCTTC.

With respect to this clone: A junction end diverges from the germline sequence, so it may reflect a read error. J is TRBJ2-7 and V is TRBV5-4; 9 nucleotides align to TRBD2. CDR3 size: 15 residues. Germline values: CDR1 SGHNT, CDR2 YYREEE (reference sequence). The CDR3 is CASRLGAGGPYEQYF. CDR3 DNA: TGTGCCAGCCGCTTAGGGGCGGGAGGGCCATACGAGCAGTACTTC.

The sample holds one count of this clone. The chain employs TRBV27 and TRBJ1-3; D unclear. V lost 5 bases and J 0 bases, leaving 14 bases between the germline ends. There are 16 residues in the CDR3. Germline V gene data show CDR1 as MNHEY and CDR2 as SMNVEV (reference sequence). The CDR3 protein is CASSARRVNSGNTIYF. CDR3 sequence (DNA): TGTGCCAGCAGTGCTAGGAGGGTCAACTCTGGAAACACCATATATTTT.

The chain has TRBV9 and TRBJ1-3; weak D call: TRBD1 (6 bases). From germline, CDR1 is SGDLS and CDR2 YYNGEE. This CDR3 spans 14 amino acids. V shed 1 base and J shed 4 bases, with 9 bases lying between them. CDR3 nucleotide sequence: TGTGCCAGCAGCGTAAACAGGGAAGGAAACACCATATATTTT. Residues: CASSVNREGNTIYF.

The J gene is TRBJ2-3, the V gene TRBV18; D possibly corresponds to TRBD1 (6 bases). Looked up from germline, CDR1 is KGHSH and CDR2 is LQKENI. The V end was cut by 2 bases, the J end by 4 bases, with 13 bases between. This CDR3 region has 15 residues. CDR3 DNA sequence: TGTGCCAGCTCACCATCGGGCAGGGGAGCAGATACGCAGTATTTT. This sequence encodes CASSPSGRGADTQYF.

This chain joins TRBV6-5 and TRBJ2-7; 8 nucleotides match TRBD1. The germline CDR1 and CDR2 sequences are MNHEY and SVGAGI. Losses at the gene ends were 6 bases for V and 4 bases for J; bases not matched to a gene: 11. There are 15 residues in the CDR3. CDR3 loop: CASRRQGRRNYEQYF. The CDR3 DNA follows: TGTGCCAGCAGACGACAGGGGAGACGAAATTACGAGCAGTACTTC.

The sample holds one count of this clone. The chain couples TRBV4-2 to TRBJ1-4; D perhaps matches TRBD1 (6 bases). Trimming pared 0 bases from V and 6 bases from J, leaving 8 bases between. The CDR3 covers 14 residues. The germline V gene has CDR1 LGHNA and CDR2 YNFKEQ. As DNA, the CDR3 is TGTGCCAGCAGCCAAGATAGGGGGTATGAAAAACTGTTTTTT. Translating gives CASSQDRGYEKLFF.

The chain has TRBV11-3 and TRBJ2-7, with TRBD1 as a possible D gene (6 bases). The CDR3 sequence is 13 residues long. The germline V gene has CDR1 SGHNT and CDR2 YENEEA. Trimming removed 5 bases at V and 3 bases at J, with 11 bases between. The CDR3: CASSHGQFYEQYF. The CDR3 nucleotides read TGTGCCAGCAGCCACGGACAGTTCTACGAGCAGTACTTC.

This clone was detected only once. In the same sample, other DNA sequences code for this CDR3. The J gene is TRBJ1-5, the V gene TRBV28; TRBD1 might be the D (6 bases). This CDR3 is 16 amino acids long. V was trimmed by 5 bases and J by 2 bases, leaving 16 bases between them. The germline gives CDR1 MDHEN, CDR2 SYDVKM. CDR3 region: CASSPQQGIGNQPQHF. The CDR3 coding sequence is TGTGCCAGCAGTCCCCAACAGGGAATTGGCAATCAGCCCCAGCATTTT.

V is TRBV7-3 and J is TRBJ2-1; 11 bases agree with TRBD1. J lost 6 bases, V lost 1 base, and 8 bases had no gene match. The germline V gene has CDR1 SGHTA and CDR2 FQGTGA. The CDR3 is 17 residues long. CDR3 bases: TGTGCCAGCAGCTTAAACCCGCCGGGACAGGGGGTCAATGAGCAGTTCTTC. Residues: CASSLNPPGQGVNEQFF.

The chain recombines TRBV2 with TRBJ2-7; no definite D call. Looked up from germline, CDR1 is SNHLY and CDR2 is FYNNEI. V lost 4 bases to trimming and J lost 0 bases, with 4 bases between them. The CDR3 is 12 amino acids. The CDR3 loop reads CASSANSYEQYF. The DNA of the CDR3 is TGTGCCAGCAGTGCCAACTCCTACGAGCAGTACTTC.

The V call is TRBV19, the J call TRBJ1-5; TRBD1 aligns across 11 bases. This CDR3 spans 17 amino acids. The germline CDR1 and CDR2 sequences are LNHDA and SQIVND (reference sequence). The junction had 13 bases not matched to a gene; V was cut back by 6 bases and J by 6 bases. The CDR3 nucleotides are TGTGCCAGTAGCCATAGGGAGGACAGGGGGCATAGTCAGCCCCAGCATTTT. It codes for CASSHREDRGHSQPQHF.

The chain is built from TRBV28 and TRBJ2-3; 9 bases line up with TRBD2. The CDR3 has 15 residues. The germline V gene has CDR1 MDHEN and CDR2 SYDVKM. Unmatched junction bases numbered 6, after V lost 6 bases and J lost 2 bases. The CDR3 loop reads CASSTGTSNTDTQYF. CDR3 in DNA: TGTGCCAGCAGCACCGGGACTAGCAACACAGATACGCAGTATTTT.

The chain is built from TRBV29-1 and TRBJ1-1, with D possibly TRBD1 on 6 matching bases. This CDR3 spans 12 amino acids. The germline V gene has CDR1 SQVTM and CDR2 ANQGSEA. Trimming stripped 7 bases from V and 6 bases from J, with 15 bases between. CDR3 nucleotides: TGCAGCGGCGGACAGTGGGAAGCTGAAGCTTTCTTT. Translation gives CSGGQWEAEAFF.

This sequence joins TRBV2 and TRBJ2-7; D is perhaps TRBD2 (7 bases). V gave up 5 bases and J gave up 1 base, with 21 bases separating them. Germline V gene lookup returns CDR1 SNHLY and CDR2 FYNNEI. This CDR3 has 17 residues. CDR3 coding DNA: TGTGCCAGCAGTCGGGGGGCCTCTTGGACAGCTTCCTACGAGCAGTACTTC. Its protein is CASSRGASWTASYEQYF.

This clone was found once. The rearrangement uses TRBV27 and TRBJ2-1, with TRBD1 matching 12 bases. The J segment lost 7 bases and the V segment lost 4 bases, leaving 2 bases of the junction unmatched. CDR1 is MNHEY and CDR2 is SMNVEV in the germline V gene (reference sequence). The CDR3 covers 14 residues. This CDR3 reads CASSWDRGQNEQFF. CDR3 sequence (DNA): TGTGCCAGCAGTTGGGACAGGGGGCAAAATGAGCAGTTCTTC.

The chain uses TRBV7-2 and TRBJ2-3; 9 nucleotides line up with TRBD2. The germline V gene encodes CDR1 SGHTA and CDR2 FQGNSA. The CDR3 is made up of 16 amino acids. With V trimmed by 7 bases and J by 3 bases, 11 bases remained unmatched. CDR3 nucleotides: TGTGCCAGCACCCCTCCACTAGCGGGTCGAACAGATACGCAGTATTTT. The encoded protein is CASTPPLAGRTDTQYF.

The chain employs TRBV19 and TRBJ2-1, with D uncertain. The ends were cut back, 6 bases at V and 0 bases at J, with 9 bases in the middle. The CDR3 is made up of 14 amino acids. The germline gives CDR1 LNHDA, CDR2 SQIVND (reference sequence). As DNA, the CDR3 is TGTGCCAGTAGCAGGTGGAACTCCTACAATGAGCAGTTCTTC. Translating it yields CASSRWNSYNEQFF.

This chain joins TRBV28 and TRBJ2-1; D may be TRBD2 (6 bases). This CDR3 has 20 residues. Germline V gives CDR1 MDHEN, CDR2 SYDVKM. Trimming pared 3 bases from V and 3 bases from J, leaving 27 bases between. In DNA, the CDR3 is TGTGCCAGCAGTTTTCCTCGCCGGGGGTTAGGTAACCACCGCTACAATGAGCAGTTCTTC. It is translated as CASSFPRRGLGNHRYNEQFF.